The following is a T cell receptor beta chain sequence with its context. A sample-barcoded 5' primer and a J-beta primer mix were used in a second PCR of roughly 7 to 11 cycles. MiXCR was run by TCRdb on the 5' RACE reads, yielding one entry per CDR3 protein. The sample has approximately 850,000 distinct CDR3 sequences, about three fifths seen once; the top ten hold approximately 20%. The entry originates in a study of blood T cells in healthy people across ages. From germline, CDR1 is SGHTA and CDR2 FQGNSA. This CDR3 has 12 amino acids. Deletions cut 1 base from V and 15 bases from J, with 13 bases between.

This receptor was identified in a man younger than 45 in good health. The chain is built from TRBV7-2 and TRBJ2-1; D call uncertain. Material: blood. The CDR3 spells CASSLDGRRGFF. The CDR3 nucleotides are TGTGCCAGCAGCTTAGATGGACGGAGAGGGTTCTTC.